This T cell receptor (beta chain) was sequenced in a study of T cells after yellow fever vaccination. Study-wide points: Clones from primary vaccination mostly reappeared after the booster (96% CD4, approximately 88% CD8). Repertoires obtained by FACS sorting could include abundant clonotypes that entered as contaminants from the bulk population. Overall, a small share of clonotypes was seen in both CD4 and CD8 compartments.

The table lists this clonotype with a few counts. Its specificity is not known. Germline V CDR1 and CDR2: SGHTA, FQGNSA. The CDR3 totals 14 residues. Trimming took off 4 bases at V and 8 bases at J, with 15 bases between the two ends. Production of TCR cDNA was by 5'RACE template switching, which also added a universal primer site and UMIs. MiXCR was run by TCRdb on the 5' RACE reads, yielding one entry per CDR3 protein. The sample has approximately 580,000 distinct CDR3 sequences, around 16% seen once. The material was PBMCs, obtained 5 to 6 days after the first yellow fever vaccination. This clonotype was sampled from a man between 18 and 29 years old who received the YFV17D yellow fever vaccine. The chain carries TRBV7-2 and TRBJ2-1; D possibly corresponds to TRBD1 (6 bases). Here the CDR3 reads CASSSNRVLHEQFF. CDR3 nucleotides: TGTGCCAGCAGCTCCAACAGGGTTTTACATGAGCAGTTCTTC. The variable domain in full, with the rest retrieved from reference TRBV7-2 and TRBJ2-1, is GAGVSQSPSNKVTEKGKDVELRCDPISGHTALYWYRQSLGQGLEFLIYFQGNSAPDKSGLPSDRFSAERTGGSVSTLTIQRTQQEDSAVYLCASSSNRVLHEQFFGPGTRLTVL.